These T cell receptor beta chains were read from a single sample in a study of naive and memory T cell subsets. TCRdb reprocessed the 5' RACE reads via MiXCR and lists one record per CDR3 protein. The sample has tens of thousands of distinct CDR3 sequences; under 10% are singletons. These receptors were obtained from a female donor in good health. Each CDR3 is given with its conserved first and last residue. The order of the fields is D gene, CDR3 length, J gene, V gene, clone size, CDR3 protein, CDR3 DNA. D genes are given only for firm matches. Not all rows give a size; the values are once, few, many and, for expanded clones, a class.

d_gene: TRBD1
len: 17
j_gene: TRBJ1-6
v_gene: TRBV20-1
abundance: many
CDR3aa: CRAQGGTLSSYNSPLHF
CDR3nt: TGCAGGGCACAGGGGGGAACACTTAGCTCCTATAATTCACCCCTCCACTTT

d_gene: NA
len: 14
j_gene: TRBJ2-1
v_gene: TRBV28
abundance: many
CDR3aa: CASSGAASYNEQFF
CDR3nt: TGTGCCAGCAGTGGGGCCGCTTCATACAATGAGCAGTTCTTC

d_gene: NA
len: 13
j_gene: TRBJ2-1
v_gene: TRBV5-1
abundance: few
CDR3aa: CASSLVGSERQFF
CDR3nt: TGCGCCAGCAGCTTGGTGGGTTCGGAAAGGCAGTTCTTC

d_gene: NA
len: 12
j_gene: TRBJ2-4
v_gene: TRBV2
abundance: many
CDR3aa: CASNSEGNIQYF
CDR3nt: TGTGCCAGCAACTCAGAGGGAAACATTCAGTACTTC

d_gene: NA
len: 13
j_gene: TRBJ1-5
v_gene: TRBV20-1
abundance: few
CDR3aa: CSARTDSNQPQHF
CDR3nt: TGCAGTGCCAGGACGGATAGCAATCAGCCCCAGCATTTT

d_gene: NA
len: 11
j_gene: TRBJ2-7
v_gene: TRBV6-2/TRBV6-3
abundance: many
CDR3aa: CASSQSYEQYF
CDR3nt: TGTGCCAGCAGCCAGTCCTACGAGCAGTACTTC

d_gene: TRBD1
len: 15
j_gene: TRBJ1-3
v_gene: TRBV29-1
abundance: many
CDR3aa: CSVESDRAAGNTIYF
CDR3nt: TGCAGCGTTGAATCTGACAGGGCTGCTGGAAACACCATATATTTT

d_gene: TRBD1
len: 14
j_gene: TRBJ1-6
v_gene: TRBV14
abundance: many
CDR3aa: CASSQGQGFSPLHF
CDR3nt: TGTGCCAGCAGCCAAGGACAGGGCTTTTCACCCCTCCACTTT

d_gene: NA
len: 11
j_gene: TRBJ1-1
v_gene: TRBV20-1
abundance: many
CDR3aa: CSARQGFEAFF
CDR3nt: TGCAGTGCTAGGCAGGGCTTTGAAGCTTTCTTT

d_gene: NA
len: 16
j_gene: TRBJ1-6
v_gene: TRBV6-5
abundance: NA
CDR3aa: CASRPPTGGDNSPLHF
CDR3nt: TGTGCCAGCAGACCACCCACCGGGGGAGATAATTCACCCCTCCACTTT

d_gene: NA
len: 16
j_gene: TRBJ2-3
v_gene: TRBV5-4
abundance: few
CDR3aa: CASSLSPPAPTDTQYF
CDR3nt: TGTGCCAGCAGCTTGAGTCCGCCAGCCCCCACAGATACGCAGTATTTT